The 10 T cell receptor beta chains listed next were all sequenced from one sample in a study of Graves' ophthalmopathy and Graves' hyperthyroidism. As the template, RNA transcripts were used to amplify TCR beta CDR3 regions. First-round RT-PCR employed HTBI primers, with a second-round multiplex PCR after it. TCRdb passed the multiplex PCR reads through MiXCR, listing each CDR3 protein once. The sample lists under 250,000 distinct CDR3 sequences, 29% occurring once. The sample consisted of peripheral blood. The receptors originated from a man between 45 and 60 years old with Graves' ophthalmopathy.

This clonotype was observed at least ten times. A much larger clone is a single base away; this may be a read error. The chain joins TRBV6-2 or TRBV6-3 to TRBJ2-7; 7 bases match TRBD1. The CDR3 runs to 14 residues. Germline V lookup: CDR1 MNHEY, CDR2 SVGEGT. V was clipped by 6 bases and J by 1 base; unmatched bases: 6. CDR3 DNA: TGTGCCAGCAGACGGGACAGTCCATCCTACGAGCAGTACTTC. As protein: CASRRDSPSYEQYF.

Only a few counts were recorded for this clonotype. A much larger clonotype is one base distant, so this may be a read error. This rearrangement joins TRBV28 to TRBJ1-2; D gene unclear. CDR3 length equals 10 residues. Germline V gives CDR1 MDHEN, CDR2 SYDVKM. The CDR3 coding sequence is TGTGCCAGCGGTCAATTTCAAGCCTCCTTC. Translation gives CASGQFQASF.

This clonotype was recorded at least ten times. This chain links TRBV15 with TRBJ2-3; D possibly corresponds to TRBD2 (5 bases). The germline V gene has CDR1 LNHNV and CDR2 YYDKDF (reference sequence). V lost 8 bases and J 3 bases, leaving 21 bases between the germline ends. This CDR3 comprises 16 residues. CDR3 loop: CATGGRKGEFTDTQYF. In DNA, the CDR3 is TGTGCCACCGGCGGGCGCAAGGGCGAGTTTACAGATACGCAGTATTTT.

V is TRBV20-1 and J is TRBJ2-5; 8 nucleotides align to TRBD2. With V trimmed by 4 bases and J by 1 base, 5 bases remained unmatched. Germline values: CDR1 DFQATT, CDR2 SNEGSKA (reference sequence). This CDR3 has 14 residues. CDR3 DNA sequence: TGCAGTGCTACCCCTAGCGGGCCCCAAGAGACCCAGTACTTC. Protein product: CSATPSGPQETQYF.

This clonotype was seen at least ten times. V usage is TRBV28 and J usage is TRBJ2-7, with a tentative D call TRBD1 (5 bases). The CDR3 sequence is 14 residues long. Germline V gene data show CDR1 as MDHEN and CDR2 as SYDVKM. Deletions cut 7 bases from V and 2 bases from J, with 15 bases between. DNA of the CDR3: TGTGCCAGCACGATGACGACAGCTCCCTACGAGCAGTACTTC. Translated: CASTMTTAPYEQYF.

A single count supports this clonotype. Here the CDR3 DNA reads TGTGCCAGCACGGGACAAGCGGGAGTAAGTCACGAGCAGTACTTC. Translated: CASTGQAGVSHEQYF. V gene TRBV6-1 combines with J gene TRBJ2-5; 8 positions match TRBD2. The J call may be incorrect, as the DNA end agrees better with TRBJ2-7. CDR3 length: 15 amino acids. Per the germline V gene, CDR1 is MNHNS and CDR2 is SASEGT.

This clonotype was seen repeatedly, ten times or more. The V call is TRBV6-2 or TRBV6-3, the J call TRBJ2-2; 12 bases agree with TRBD2. The V gene end was trimmed by 2 bases and the J gene end by 7 bases; junction bases not matched to a gene: 8. CDR1 is MNHEY and CDR2 is SVGEGT in the germline V gene. This CDR3 region has 17 residues. The CDR3 DNA reads as TGTGCCAGCAGTTACAGGCCTAGCGGGAGGGTTGACGGGGAGCTGTTTTTT. Amino acids: CASSYRPSGRVDGELFF.

This clonotype was recorded many times. This chain uses TRBV28 with TRBJ2-7, with unresolved D. V lost 4 bases and J lost 5, with 6 bases in between. The length of the CDR3 is 11 residues. Germline lookup yields CDR1 MDHEN and CDR2 SYDVKM. In DNA, the CDR3 is TGTGCCAGCAGTTCTGGGAACGAGCAGTACTTC. Residues: CASSSGNEQYF.

This clonotype was counted at least ten times. The genes are TRBV28 and TRBJ2-2, with D possibly TRBD2 on 6 matching bases. V dropped 5 bases and J dropped 3 bases, with 13 bases sitting between them. The CDR3 has 15 residues. In germline, CDR1 is MDHEN, CDR2 SYDVKM. Written as DNA, the CDR3 is TGTGCCAGCAGTCAACTAGCCGGCGACACCGGGGAGCTGTTTTTT. Translated: CASSQLAGDTGELFF.

The rearrangement joins TRBV27 to TRBJ1-2, with 8 nucleotides matching TRBD1. CDR1 is MNHEY and CDR2 is SMNVEV in the germline V gene (reference sequence). V shed 7 bases, J shed 4 bases, and the junction held 5 bases outside the gene matches. This CDR3 spans 13 amino acids. CDR3 in DNA: TGTGCCAGCACCGCGGGGACAGGCTATGGCTACACCTTC. This codes for CASTAGTGYGYTF.